This T cell receptor (beta chain) comes out of a study of cytomegalovirus exposure and HLA in healthy donors. Study in general: Researchers found that just over 80% of fewer than 450 genotyped donors fell within the Caucasian-associated ancestry cluster.

V dropped 6 bases and J dropped 0 bases, with 13 bases sitting between them. The CDR3 is 15 amino acids. The germline CDR1 and CDR2 sequences are MNHNS and SASEGT. With 60 Vbeta and 13 Jbeta primers, the PCR was carried out. Repertoires were generated with immunoSEQ multiplex PCR, while TCRdb's copy carries only in-frame clones and drops some. The table includes more than 45,000 clones, roughly 76% detected once. Study results and limitations: There were reportedly fewer N-insertions in an Asian-associated ancestry cluster than the approximately 630-donor mean, in a later analysis. The study reported that TCR beta sequences accurately predicted HLA-A and HLA-B alleles in most subjects. Cytomegalovirus status was reportedly diagnosed by the classifier with high sensitivity and specificity.

In this sample, this clone turned up a few times. Its target is not known. This clonotype was obtained from a woman in her thirties or forties in good health and CMV-seropositive. The chain has TRBV6-1 and TRBJ2-3; unclear D gene. Sequenced: PBMCs. As DNA, the CDR3 is TGTGCCAGCAGATCCAGAACCTCTAGCACAGATACGCAGTATTTT. The encoded protein is CASRSRTSSTDTQYF.